Following are 7 T cell receptor beta chains from one sample sequenced in a study of naive and memory T cell subsets. Described treatment: skin biopsy from PPD injection site in Mantoux-positive individual. The library had UMIs added by 3' ligation of an oligonucleotide to TCR cDNA. Four PCR rounds used nested alpha and beta constant region primers plus the SP2 primer. TCRdb analysed the UMI-ligation and nested PCR reads with MiXCR anew, one entry per CDR3 protein. Of more than 13,000 distinct CDR3 sequences in the sample, about 5% are singletons; the top ten hold under 9.5%. Sample: skin, taken from a tuberculin skin test site. The receptors stem from an adult in good health.

This clonotype was observed at least ten times. This rearrangement joins TRBV6-5 to TRBJ1-2, with D perhaps matching TRBD1 (5 bases). Per germline, CDR1 MNHEY and CDR2 SVGAGI. The CDR3 spans 13 residues. V shed 6 bases and J shed 9 bases, with 17 bases lying between them. Written as DNA, the CDR3 is TGTGCCAGCAGCCAACGGGACGGTATTCGCTACACCTTC. This translates into CASSQRDGIRYTF.

This clonotype qualifies as medium-sized. The chain couples TRBV3-2 to TRBJ2-1. TRBV3-2 is a pseudogene locus. This CDR3 is 16 amino acids long. Written as DNA, the CDR3 is TGTGCCAGCAGCCAAGATGGATCCACCTACCCCAATGAGCAGTTCTTC. It codes for CASSQDGSTYPNEQFF.

This clonotype was counted ten times or more. One end of the junction does not line up with germline, which may come from a read error. The rearrangement joins TRBV13 to TRBJ1-1; the D gene is possibly TRBD1 (6 bases). The germline V gene encodes CDR1 PRHDT and CDR2 FYEKMQ (reference sequence). CDR3 size: 13 residues. CDR3 coding DNA: TGTGCCAGCAGCCCCCGACAGGTTGATCCAGCTTTTTTT. This codes for CASSPRQVDPAFF. The full variable domain, with the rest looked up from reference TRBV13 and TRBJ1-1, is AAGVIQSPRHLIKEKRETATLKCYPIPRHDTVYWYQQGPGQDPQFLISFYEKMQSDKGSIPDRFSAQQFSDYHSELNMSSLELGDSALYFCASSPRQVDPAFFGQGTRLTVV.

The table lists this clonotype with many counts. A read error may produce the germline difference seen at one junction end. The rearrangement joins TRBV7-7 to TRBJ2-5; 11 bases are shared with TRBD1. Germline lookup yields CDR1 SSHAT and CDR2 FNYEAQ (reference sequence). This CDR3 has 15 amino acids. The CDR3 sequence is CASSPWDRGQETQYF. The CDR3 DNA reads as TGTGCTAGCAGCCCCTGGGACAGGGGGCAAGAGACCCAGTACTTC.

To note about this clonotype: A read error may account for a junction end that differs from germline. This chain links TRBV10-3 with TRBJ1-2; 9 bases fit TRBD1. The CDR3 sequence is 13 residues long. Germline CDR1 ENHRY, CDR2 SYGVKD. The CDR3, as DNA: TGTGCCATCATGGGGACAGGGAGGTATGGCGACACCTTC. It is translated as CAIMGTGRYGDTF.

In its sample, this clonotype is medium-sized. This CDR3 is CASSPENRAEETQYF. The CDR3 coding sequence is TGCGCCAGCAGCCCCGAGAACCGGGCCGAAGAGACCCAGTACTTC. The chain combines TRBV5-1 with TRBJ2-5; D call uncertain. CDR1 and CDR2 from the germline V gene are SGHRS and YFSETQ. CDR3 size: 15 residues. Trimming took 4 bases from V and 3 from J, leaving 16 bases between them.

Ten or more counts support this clonotype. The chain carries TRBV4-3 and TRBJ1-2; a weak D match, TRBD1 (6 bases). Germline CDR1 and CDR2: LGHNA and YSLEER. The CDR3 contains 17 residues. V lost 0 bases and J lost 5, with 19 bases in between. The chain's CDR3 is CASSQDMIGQRVYGYTF. The CDR3 DNA is TGCGCCAGCAGCCAAGATATGATCGGACAGAGAGTTTATGGCTACACCTTC.